A single sample gave rise to the 14 T cell receptor beta chains below, sequenced in a study of cytomegalovirus exposure and HLA in healthy donors. The PCR had 60 Vbeta and 13 Jbeta primers. TCRdb's copy holds only in-frame clones and misses some; the assay was immunoSEQ multiplex PCR. The sample has about 200,000 clones; approximately 78% are singletons. Sequencing used PBMCs. The receptors derive from a woman in her forties in good health and CMV-seronegative.

About this clone itself: The same CDR3 can be traced to other DNA sequences in this sample. The rearrangement joins TRBV19 to TRBJ2-1; D possibly corresponds to TRBD2 (5 bases). Germline V CDR1 and CDR2: LNHDA, SQIVND (reference sequence). This CDR3 region has 14 residues. Trimming pared 1 base from V and 7 bases from J, leaving 11 bases between. CDR3 bases: TGTGCCAGTAGTATAGGAGGCAGAGGGAATGAGCAGTTCTTC. Protein: CASSIGGRGNEQFF.

The chain links TRBV6-1 to TRBJ2-7; D may be TRBD2 (6 bases). Germline lookup yields CDR1 MNHNS and CDR2 SASEGT. Between the trimmed V and J ends, which lost 5 bases and 0 bases, there was a span of 11 bases. The CDR3 contains 14 residues. For the CDR3, the DNA is TGTGCCAGCAGTTATTCCGGGAGCTCCTACGAGCAGTACTTC. This gives the protein CASSYSGSSYEQYF.

This chain connects TRBV2 to TRBJ2-2; 15 positions agree with TRBD2. This CDR3 is built from 17 residues. CDR1 and CDR2 from the germline V gene are SNHLY and FYNNEI. V lost 6 bases, J lost 2 bases, and 4 bases stayed unmatched. In nucleotides, the CDR3 is TGTGCCAGCAGAGGACTAGCGGGAGGGCCTAACACCGGGGAGCTGTTTTTT. Translated: CASRGLAGGPNTGELFF.

The chain employs TRBV4-1 and TRBJ1-2; D remains unclear. The CDR3 extends over 14 amino acids. CDR1 is MGHRA and CDR2 is YSYEKL in the germline V gene. V shed 5 bases and J shed 0 bases, with 10 bases lying between them. The CDR3 here is CASSDGRANYGYTF. CDR3 DNA sequence: TGCGCCAGCAGCGACGGGAGGGCTAACTATGGCTACACCTTC.

The chain uses TRBV11-3 and TRBJ2-3; 9 nucleotides match TRBD2. Trimming at V came to 8 bases and at J to 4 bases, leaving 7 bases not matched to a gene. Germline-derived CDR1 and CDR2 are SGHNT and YENEEA. The CDR3 runs to 14 residues. The CDR3, as DNA: TGTGCCAGCGGTGAAGCGGGAGGCTCAGATACGCAGTATTTT. Protein: CASGEAGGSDTQYF.

The DNA of the CDR3 is TGTGCCAGCTGGGGGGAGGGAACAAATCAGCCCCAGCATTTT. Translating gives CASWGEGTNQPQHF. The chain recombines TRBV19 with TRBJ1-5, with D possibly TRBD1 on 5 matching bases. The CDR3 extends over 14 amino acids. V was trimmed by 9 bases and J by 4 bases, leaving 16 bases between them. The V gene's germline CDR1 is LNHDA and CDR2 SQIVND (reference sequence).

The V call is TRBV19, the J call TRBJ2-1; 7 bases agree with TRBD1. V gave up 6 bases and J gave up 8 bases; unmatched junction bases: 7. Germline V lookup: CDR1 LNHDA, CDR2 SQIVND (reference sequence). The CDR3 sequence is 13 residues long. The CDR3 bases are TGTGCCAGTAGGCAGGGGGTGTTGTATGAGCAGTTCTTC. Amino acid sequence: CASRQGVLYEQFF.

The V and J genes are TRBV7-8 and TRBJ2-7; the match to TRBD1 covers 9 bases. J was trimmed by 2 bases and V by 0 bases; bases with no gene match: 5. Germline-derived CDR1 and CDR2 are SGHVS and FQNEAQ. The CDR3 extends over 16 amino acids. DNA for the CDR3: TGTGCCAGCAGCTTAGCCCGGACAGGGGTCCCCTACGAGCAGTACTTC. Residues: CASSLARTGVPYEQYF.

The chain links TRBV28 to TRBJ2-7, with 7 positions matching TRBD2. V lost 5 bases, J lost 4 bases, and 11 bases stayed unmatched. Germline V lookup: CDR1 MDHEN, CDR2 SYDVKM. The CDR3 runs 15 residues. The CDR3 loop reads CASSGRREGRYEQYF. The CDR3 DNA follows: TGTGCCAGCAGTGGTAGGAGGGAGGGGCGATACGAGCAGTACTTC.

J is TRBJ2-1 and V is TRBV28; D is undetermined. This CDR3 region has 14 residues. The V end was cut by 2 bases, the J end by 3 bases, with 8 bases between. CDR1 and CDR2 from the germline V gene are MDHEN and SYDVKM. DNA of the CDR3: TGTGCCAGCAGTTTAATGGCAGACTACAATGAGCAGTTCTTC. This translates into CASSLMADYNEQFF.

V usage is TRBV28 and J usage is TRBJ1-2, with a weak D call TRBD1 (5 bases). CDR1 is MDHEN and CDR2 is SYDVKM in the germline V gene. The CDR3 totals 12 residues. The germline V and J ends were trimmed by 5 bases and 4 bases, with 8 bases remaining between them. In DNA, the CDR3 is TGTGCCAGCAGTGGGGGGTTCTATGGCTACACCTTC. It translates to CASSGGFYGYTF.

This clone was picked up one time. V usage is TRBV30 and J usage is TRBJ1-1; D uncertain. The germline CDR1 and CDR2 sequences are GTSNPN and SVGIG (reference sequence). Trimming took off 5 bases at V and 2 bases at J, with 9 bases between the two ends. There are 12 residues in the CDR3. This CDR3 reads CAWVNINTEAFF. The CDR3 DNA follows: TGTGCCTGGGTTAATATAAACACTGAAGCTTTCTTT.

The CDR3 loop reads CASSYRGHLYEQYF. CDR3 nucleotides: TGTGCCAGCAGTTACCGGGGACACCTGTACGAGCAGTACTTC. J is TRBJ2-7 and V is TRBV27; the D gene is possibly TRBD1 (6 bases). CDR3 length: 14 amino acids. V lost 4 bases, J lost 4 bases, and 14 bases lay in between. CDR1 and CDR2 (germline): MNHEY, SMNVEV (reference sequence).

The chain combines TRBV7-2 with TRBJ1-2; D possibly corresponds to TRBD1 (6 bases). V lost 4 bases, J lost 8 bases, and 20 bases lay in between. The CDR3 is made up of 15 amino acids. Germline loops: CDR1 SGHTA, CDR2 FQGNSA. For the CDR3, the DNA is TGTGCCAGCAGCTGGGGGGGCAGGGTAGAGGGGGGCTACACCTTC. Encoded protein: CASSWGGRVEGGYTF.